This TCR beta chain came from a study of regulatory T cells in long-lasting Graves disease. For TCR beta, libraries came from iRepertoire HTBI primers and Arm-PCR of CDR3 regions. TCRdb redid the calling of the multiplex PCR reads with MiXCR, one entry per CDR3 protein. The table has about 470,000 distinct CDR3 sequences, 20% to 25% seen once; the top ten hold about 7%. This clonotype was picked up many times. Antigen unknown. A junction boundary mismatches the germline segment, possibly from a read error. Time point here: persistent/refractory GD, antithyroid drugs over 5 years with positive TRAb. The TCR library was prepared using RNA isolated from PBMCs. Doctors identified Graves' disease using the American Thyroid Association guidelines. Patients were enrolled at an endocrinology department in Xi'an, China. Broader study findings: Between persistent patients, 2,500 to 3,500 public clonotypes were shared, exceeding the 800 to 1,000 shared between new patients.

This sample comprised peripheral blood mononuclear cells (PBMCs), obtained when the disease was refractory, from a patient treated with antithyroid drugs. This TCR came from a female donor with Graves disease.

The CDR3 DNA follows: TGTGCCAGCAGTCAAGGGGTTTACGAGCAGTACTTC. Encoded protein: CASSQGVYEQYF. V usage is TRBV3-1 and J usage is TRBJ2-7, with a weak D call TRBD1 (5 bases). This CDR3 region has 12 residues. CDR1 and CDR2 from the germline V gene are LGHDT and YNNKEL (reference sequence).